This T cell receptor (beta chain) stems from a study of blood T cell repertoires in COVID-19. Study at large: Both acute and convalescent COVID-19 samples were obtained from the United States, Italy and Spain. The cDNA or gDNA used as material had been derived from T cells, B-cell-depleted T cells, or PBMCs.

Germline CDR1 and CDR2: SGHNT and YYREEE (reference sequence). After removal of 2 bases from V and 4 bases from J, the junction contained 3 bases not matched to a gene. The CDR3 loop spans 15 amino acids. In the authors' methods: By means of reference gene primer amplification, nucleated cell counts were estimated. The repertoire was sequenced with immunoSEQ multiplex PCR; TCRdb's copy has only in-frame clones and lacks some. V, J and clone size were drawn from that table, and D and trimming were deduced from the DNA. Counted here are over 200,000 clones, 86% occurring once; the ten biggest clones make up over 7.5%.

The sequencing input was peripheral blood. The sequence came from a man aged 40-50 years who had recovered from COVID-19. This chain joins TRBV5-4 and TRBJ1-6, with 7 bases fitting TRBD1. The CDR3 region is CASSFSTGYNSPLHF. CDR3 DNA: TGTGCCAGCAGCTTCTCGACAGGGTATAATTCACCCCTCCACTTT.